The 9 T cell receptor beta chains listed next were all sequenced from one sample in a study of cytomegalovirus exposure and HLA in healthy donors. The study ran its PCR with 60 Vbeta and 13 Jbeta primers. Profiling relied on immunoSEQ multiplex PCR, and the TCRdb table lists in-frame clones only, not all of them. This table holds roughly 150,000 clones, around four fifths found once. The sequenced material came from PBMCs. The receptors shown here come from a male donor in good health and CMV-seronegative.

The CDR3 DNA reads TGTGCCAGCAGCCAAGAAGGGTCCGGGACAAAAAGGGAAAAACTGTTTTTT. It specifies CASSQEGSGTKREKLFF. The V and J genes are TRBV4-2 and TRBJ1-4; a possible D gene is TRBD1 (6 bases). The CDR3 is 17 amino acids. Germline CDR1 is LGHNA and CDR2 is YNFKEQ. The V gene lost 0 bases and the J gene lost 8 bases, with 19 bases spanning the gap.

The J gene is TRBJ2-1, the V gene TRBV6-5, with 9 bases that match TRBD2. The CDR3 extends over 13 amino acids. From germline, CDR1 is MNHEY and CDR2 SVGAGI. The V and J ends lost 6 bases and 5 bases, in that order; junction bases with no gene match: 2. This CDR3 is CASRKREDNEQFF. The CDR3 nucleotides read TGTGCCAGCAGGAAGCGGGAGGACAATGAGCAGTTCTTC.

This clone was seen a few times. The chain links TRBV6-4 to TRBJ2-3, with TRBD1 matching 10 bases. V was clipped by 0 bases and J by 4 bases; unmatched bases: 1. The germline V gene encodes CDR1 MRHNA and CDR2 SNTAGT. The CDR3 contains 15 residues. The CDR3 reads CASSDSTGGPDTQYF. Here the CDR3 DNA reads TGTGCCAGCAGTGACTCGACAGGGGGCCCAGATACGCAGTATTTT.

V is TRBV27 and J is TRBJ1-2, with D maybe TRBD1 (6 bases). Germline loops: CDR1 MNHEY, CDR2 SMNVEV (reference sequence). The CDR3 is 13 amino acids. V was clipped by 2 bases and J by 5 bases, with 9 bases between them. CDR3 sequence: CASSLNREYGYTF. The DNA for the CDR3 is TGTGCCAGCAGTTTAAACAGGGAGTATGGCTACACCTTC.

A single count supports this clone. This rearrangement joins TRBV7-2 to TRBJ2-5; TRBD2 agrees at 10 bases. Germline CDR1 SGHTA, CDR2 FQGNSA. The ends lost 5 bases at V and 4 bases at J; junction bases unmatched: 10. The CDR3 consists of 16 residues. The CDR3 protein is CASSPQPSGGGETQYF. The CDR3, as DNA: TGTGCCAGCAGCCCACAACCTAGCGGGGGCGGAGAGACCCAGTACTTC.

The chain is built from TRBV6-1 and TRBJ2-6; D perhaps matches TRBD2 (5 bases). V dropped 5 bases and J dropped 0 bases, with 8 bases sitting between them. The germline CDR1 and CDR2 sequences are MNHNS and SASEGT. The CDR3 runs 15 residues. The CDR3, as DNA: TGTGCCAGCAGTCTAGGGAGCTCTGGGGCCAACGTCCTGACTTTC. Translated, it gives CASSLGSSGANVLTF.

The chain joins TRBV2 to TRBJ1-1; a weak D match, TRBD1 (6 bases). Germline assignment: CDR1 SNHLY and CDR2 FYNNEI. Trimming stripped 4 bases from V and 5 bases from J, with 11 bases between. The CDR3 is 13 residues long. This CDR3 is CASSASRGTEAFF. CDR3 nucleotide sequence: TGTGCCAGCAGTGCTTCGAGGGGGACTGAAGCTTTCTTT.

The CDR3 here is CASRTGQGNYGYTF. CDR3 in DNA: TGTGCCAGCAGGACGGGACAGGGTAACTATGGCTACACCTTC. V and J are TRBV28 and TRBJ1-2; TRBD1 agrees at 9 bases. The CDR3 totals 14 residues. After removal of 6 bases from V and 1 base from J, the junction contained 3 bases not matched to a gene. From germline, CDR1 is MDHEN and CDR2 SYDVKM.

In this sample, this clone turned up a few times. J is TRBJ2-1 and V is TRBV25-1, with TRBD1 identical over 7 bases. This CDR3 contains 16 residues. V dropped 4 bases and J dropped 0; count of bases not matched to a gene: 6. Germline CDR1 reads MGHDK; CDR2 reads SYGVNS. CDR3 region: CASSGDRESSYNEQFF. CDR3 bases: TGTGCCAGCAGTGGAGACAGGGAAAGCTCCTACAATGAGCAGTTCTTC.